This T cell receptor beta chain stems from a study of CD8+ T cells in alopecia areata. The sample holds a few counts of this clone. As the sequencing template, cDNA was produced by extracting RNA and reverse transcribing it. Clones were sequenced by immunoSEQ multiplex PCR, and TCRdb holds only the in-frame ones, with some missing. The table shows about 13,000 clones, with approximately 71% occurring only once. V gave up 6 bases and J gave up 1 base, with 18 bases separating them. The CDR3 covers 16 residues. The germline V gene encodes CDR1 LNHNV and CDR2 YYDKDF (reference sequence). As for treatment: oral pan-JAK inhibitor, 5-10 mg twice daily. Alopecia areata patients gave lesional scalp punch biopsies and peripheral blood samples.

The chain combines TRBV15 with TRBJ2-5; possibly TRBD2 for D (6 bases). The specimen was skin, collected at week 4, from a patient treated with tofacitinib. This clonotype was obtained from a human donor with alopecia areata. As DNA, the CDR3 is TGTGCCACCAGTATTAGCGGAGGGGCCCCCCAAGAGACCCAGTACTTC. Translated, it gives CATSISGGAPQETQYF.